Presented here are 18 T cell receptor beta chains from one specimen sequenced in a study of memory CD4+ T cells and cytomegalovirus serostatus. Using immunoSEQ multiplex PCR, the repertoire was profiled, and TCRdb retains in-frame clones only, with some absent. The repertoire includes 61,000 or so clones, around 80% of them detected once, and almost 0.55% sits in the top ten. The sort gate was single viable CD3+CD4+CD8-CD45RO+ cells for memory CD4+ T cells. The sequenced material came from memory CD4+ T cells from blood. These receptors all stem from an adult in good health and CMV-seronegative. Some clones in this sample may be carry-over from other donors' samples.

This chain uses TRBV5-1 with TRBJ2-3; tentatively, D is TRBD1 or TRBD2 (5 bases each). V was cut by 5 bases and J by 9 bases, with 16 bases left in between. Germline V gene data show CDR1 as SGHRS and CDR2 as YFSETQ. The CDR3 consists of 13 residues. The CDR3 here is CASRQGGWYTQYF. CDR3 nucleotide sequence: TGCGCCAGCAGGCAGGGCGGGTGGTACACGCAGTATTTT.

The chain recombines TRBV6-5 with TRBJ1-1, with no clear D. The CDR3 has 14 residues. Trimming took off 1 base at V and 5 bases at J, with 11 bases between the two ends. Germline lookup yields CDR1 MNHEY and CDR2 SVGAGI. CDR3 nucleotides: TGTGCCAGCAGTTACTATTCAGGCGTGACTGAAGCTTTCTTT. Encoded protein: CASSYYSGVTEAFF.

The chain has TRBV7-2 and TRBJ2-7; D perhaps matches TRBD2 (5 bases). CDR1 SGHTA and CDR2 FQGNSA come from the germline V gene. The ends were cut back, 5 bases at V and 6 bases at J, with 14 bases in the middle. The CDR3 runs 13 residues. DNA of the CDR3: TGTGCCAGCAGCCAGAACTTCCGGGGCGAGCAGTACTTC. Protein product: CASSQNFRGEQYF.

The rearrangement links TRBV28 to TRBJ2-1, with 9 bases lining up with TRBD2. Germline lookup yields CDR1 MDHEN and CDR2 SYDVKM. CDR3 length: 18 amino acids. V shed 6 bases and J 7 bases; nucleotides not matched to a gene: 19. DNA for the CDR3: TGTGCCAGCAGAGCCCGCACAGCTCTAGCGGGACGCCGGAATGAGCAGTTCTTC. It codes for CASRARTALAGRRNEQFF. The complete variable domain, with remaining parts taken from reference TRBV28 and TRBJ2-1, reads DVKVTQSSRYLVKRTGEKVFLECVQDMDHENMFWYRQDPGLGLRLIYFSYDVKMKEKGDIPEGYSVSREKKERFSLILESASTNQTSMYLCASRARTALAGRRNEQFFGPGTRLTVL.

This chain connects TRBV28 to TRBJ1-1; tentatively, D is TRBD1 (5 bases). The CDR3 extends over 17 amino acids. V lost 2 bases, J lost 6 bases, and 22 bases lay in between. Germline CDR1 is MDHEN and CDR2 is SYDVKM. The CDR3 region is CASSLIFLGHRQAEAFF. Here the CDR3 DNA reads TGTGCCAGCAGTTTAATTTTTTTGGGGCACAGGCAGGCTGAAGCTTTCTTT.

The chain uses TRBV6-5 and TRBJ1-1; D unresolved. Deletions cut 6 bases from V and 3 bases from J, with 14 bases between. The CDR3 contains 14 residues. CDR1 is MNHEY and CDR2 is SVGAGI in the germline V gene. CDR3 sequence reads: CASRRTVADTEAFF. Written as DNA, the CDR3 is TGTGCCAGCAGAAGAACGGTGGCGGACACTGAAGCTTTCTTT.

This chain's CDR3 is CATSWRTGHTDTQYF. CDR3 in DNA: TGTGCCACCAGCTGGAGGACAGGGCACACAGATACGCAGTATTTT. V is TRBV15 and J is TRBJ2-3, with 8 bases lining up with TRBD1. J gave up 2 bases and V 5 bases, and 6 bases lay outside the gene matches. CDR3 size: 15 residues. Germline V gene lookup returns CDR1 LNHNV and CDR2 YYDKDF (reference sequence).

This clone was recorded only once. The V and J genes are TRBV14 and TRBJ1-2; no firm D call. CDR3 length: 13 amino acids. V lost 2 bases, J lost 8 bases, and 12 bases lay in between. The germline CDR1 and CDR2 sequences are SGHDN and FVKESK. This CDR3 is CASSQTSLSGYTF. CDR3 in DNA: TGTGCCAGCAGCCAAACTAGCCTTTCGGGCTACACCTTC.

This clone appeared a few times. The chain uses TRBV6-5 and TRBJ1-2, with D unresolved. CDR3 length: 13 amino acids. Germline CDR1 and CDR2: MNHEY and SVGAGI. V lost 0 bases and J 3 bases, leaving 5 bases between the germline ends. This CDR3 reads CASSYSLDYGYTF. CDR3 DNA sequence: TGTGCCAGCAGTTACTCGCTTGACTATGGCTACACCTTC.

The chain has TRBV2 and TRBJ2-3; D is uncertain. In germline, CDR1 is SNHLY, CDR2 FYNNEI. Trimming left V 4 bases short and J 2 bases short, with 10 bases between. There are 14 residues in the CDR3. The CDR3 loop reads CASSAQLDTDTQYF. The CDR3 nucleotides are TGTGCCAGCAGTGCCCAACTCGACACAGATACGCAGTATTTT.

The genes are TRBV6-8 and TRBJ2-2, with D possibly being TRBD1 (6 bases). This CDR3 has 13 residues. V dropped 5 bases and J dropped 6 bases, with 10 bases sitting between them. CDR1 MNHGY and CDR2 SAAAGT come from the germline V gene. CDR3 protein: CASSKTGPGELFF. The CDR3 DNA follows: TGTGCCAGCAGTAAAACAGGGCCCGGGGAGCTGTTTTTT.

The rearrangement uses TRBV4-3 and TRBJ2-1; D may be TRBD2 (6 bases). CDR3 size: 15 residues. Trimming shortened V by 4 bases and J by 4 bases, and 14 bases separated the two germline ends. Germline CDR1 LGHNA, CDR2 YSLEER. DNA for the CDR3: TGCGCCAGCAGCCCACGGGGGATTGGGTACAATGAGCAGTTCTTC. This translates into CASSPRGIGYNEQFF.

The chain joins TRBV2 to TRBJ2-7; 7 nucleotides match TRBD1. The CDR3 spans 15 residues. Per the germline V gene, CDR1 is SNHLY and CDR2 is FYNNEI. The ends lost 0 bases at V and 5 bases at J; junction bases unmatched: 7. The CDR3 sequence is CASSEAGGASDEQYF. For the CDR3, the DNA is TGTGCCAGCAGTGAAGCAGGGGGCGCGAGCGACGAGCAGTACTTC.

V usage is TRBV5-6 and J usage is TRBJ2-7; a possible D gene is TRBD2 (6 bases). The CDR3 length is 14 residues. From germline, CDR1 is SGHDT and CDR2 YYEEEE. The V and J ends lost 4 bases and 2 bases respectively, with 13 bases between them. The CDR3 region is CASSRRWGAYEQYF. CDR3 DNA: TGTGCCAGCAGCCGGAGGTGGGGGGCCTACGAGCAGTACTTC.

V is TRBV6-1 and J is TRBJ2-3, with 7 bases lining up with TRBD1. The CDR3 spans 13 residues. J gave up 4 bases and V 7 bases, and 5 bases lay outside the gene matches. The germline gives CDR1 MNHNS, CDR2 SASEGT. CDR3 coding DNA: TGTGCCAGCACCCCGGGACAGTCAGATACGCAGTATTTT. This sequence encodes CASTPGQSDTQYF.

This chain connects TRBV7-2 to TRBJ2-3; unclear D gene. The CDR3 length is 12 residues. Germline assignment: CDR1 SGHTA and CDR2 FQGNSA. Trimming pared 5 bases from V and 6 bases from J, leaving 9 bases between. The CDR3 is CASSLKWDTQYF. CDR3 in DNA: TGTGCCAGCAGCCTTAAGTGGGATACGCAGTATTTT.

This clone is labeled as medium-sized. This chain connects TRBV28 to TRBJ2-3; 12 bases match TRBD2. The CDR3 runs to 18 residues. The germline V gene encodes CDR1 MDHEN and CDR2 SYDVKM. V trimming: 4 bases; J trimming: 2 bases; junction bases outside the gene matches: 10. The CDR3 bases are TGTGCCAGCAGTTCACCCATCCGGACTAGCGGGGACACAGATACGCAGTATTTT. Translating gives CASSSPIRTSGDTDTQYF.

V gene TRBV19 combines with J gene TRBJ1-5; unclear D gene. CDR3 length: 14 amino acids. Germline loops: CDR1 LNHDA, CDR2 SQIVND (reference sequence). The germline V and J ends were trimmed by 5 bases and 0 bases, with 8 bases remaining between them. The CDR3 nucleotides read TGTGCCAGTAGTCCGGGGTATAGCAATCAGCCCCAGCATTTT. Residues: CASSPGYSNQPQHF.